This note documents a single TCR beta chain sequence. This study enrolled people aged roughly 18 to 89 from under 25 US geographic areas. As handled by the study authors: Amplification of reference gene primers was used by the study to estimate nucleated cell counts. Using immunoSEQ multiplex PCR, the repertoire was profiled, and TCRdb retains in-frame clones only, with some absent. V, J and clone size are taken as reported in that table, and D and trimming were inferred from the DNA itself. The sample yields around 220,000 clones, 88% seen once. These data are taken from a study of blood T cell repertoires in COVID-19. The CDR3 is 14 amino acids. Germline V CDR1 and CDR2: SNHLY, FYNNEI. The V and J ends lost 4 bases and 7 bases respectively, with 11 bases between them.

The sequence came from a woman aged 45 to 65 with acute COVID-19. Sequenced: PBMCs or T cells enriched from blood (not recorded which). The chain couples TRBV2 to TRBJ1-6; a weak D match, TRBD1 (5 bases). CDR3 amino acids: CASSVVTVNSPLHF. For the CDR3, the DNA is TGTGCCAGCAGTGTTGTGACAGTCAATTCACCCCTCCACTTT.